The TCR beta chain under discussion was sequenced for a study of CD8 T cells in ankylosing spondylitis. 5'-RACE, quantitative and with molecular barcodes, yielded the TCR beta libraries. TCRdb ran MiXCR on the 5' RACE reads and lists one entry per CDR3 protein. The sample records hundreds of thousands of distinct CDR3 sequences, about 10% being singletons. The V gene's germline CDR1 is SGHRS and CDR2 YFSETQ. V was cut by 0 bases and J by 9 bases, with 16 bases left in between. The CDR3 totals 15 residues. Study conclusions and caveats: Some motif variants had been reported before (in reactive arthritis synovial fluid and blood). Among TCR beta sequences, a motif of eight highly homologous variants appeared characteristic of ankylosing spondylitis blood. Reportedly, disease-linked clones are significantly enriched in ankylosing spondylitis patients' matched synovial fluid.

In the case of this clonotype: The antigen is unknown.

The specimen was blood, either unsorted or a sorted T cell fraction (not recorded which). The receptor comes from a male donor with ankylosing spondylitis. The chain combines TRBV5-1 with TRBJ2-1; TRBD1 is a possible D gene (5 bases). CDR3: CASSLGAVLRGEQFF. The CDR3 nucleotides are TGCGCCAGCAGCTTGGGGGCAGTTCTAAGGGGTGAGCAGTTCTTC.